One T cell receptor beta chain is described in this entry. This sample is part of a study of blood T cell repertoires in COVID-19. Germline lookup yields CDR1 GTSNPN and CDR2 SVGIG (reference sequence). Trimming left V 2 bases short and J 5 bases short, with 6 bases between. The CDR3 sequence is 11 residues long. Measured with immunoSEQ multiplex PCR; TCRdb has only the in-frame clones, and not every one. The data hold about half a million clones, with approximately 85% observed a single time. The receptor was derived from a human donor in a cohort sampled during active COVID-19. Sequenced input: peripheral blood. The chain carries TRBV30 and TRBJ2-5; no reliable D call. The CDR3: CAWSIGETQYF. The CDR3 region has the DNA TGTGCCTGGAGTATCGGGGAGACCCAGTACTTC.